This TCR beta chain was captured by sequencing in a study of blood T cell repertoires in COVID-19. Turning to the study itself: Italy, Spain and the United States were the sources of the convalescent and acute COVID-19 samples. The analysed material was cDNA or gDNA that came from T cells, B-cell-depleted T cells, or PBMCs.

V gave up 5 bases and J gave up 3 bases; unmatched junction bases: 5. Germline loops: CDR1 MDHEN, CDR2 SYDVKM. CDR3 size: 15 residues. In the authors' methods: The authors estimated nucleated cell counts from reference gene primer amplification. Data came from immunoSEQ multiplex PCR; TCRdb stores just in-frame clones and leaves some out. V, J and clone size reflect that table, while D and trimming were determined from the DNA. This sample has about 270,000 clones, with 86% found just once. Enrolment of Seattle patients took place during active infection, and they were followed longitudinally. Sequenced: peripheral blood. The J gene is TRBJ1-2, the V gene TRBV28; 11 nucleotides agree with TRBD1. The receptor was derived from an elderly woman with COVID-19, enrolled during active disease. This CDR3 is CASSSPGQGDYGYTF. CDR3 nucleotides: TGTGCCAGCAGTAGCCCGGGACAGGGGGACTATGGCTACACCTTC.